Below, 8 T cell receptor beta chains from the same sample are listed, as sequenced in a study of long-term antiretroviral therapy in people with HIV. The assay, immunoSEQ v3.0, was run at survey level. Produced via immunoSEQ multiplex PCR; TCRdb's table is partial and in-frame only. The data show tens of thousands of clones, approximately 93% seen once. Sample: unsorted PBMCs, taken 6.5 years after starting antiretroviral therapy. These receptors came from a woman in her forties with HIV.

The rearrangement links TRBV6-5 to TRBJ2-7; D might be TRBD1 (8 bases). Germline V gene sequence: CDR1 MNHEY, CDR2 SVGAGI. The CDR3 runs to 14 residues. The V and J ends lost 6 bases and 7 bases respectively, with 19 bases between them. The CDR3 loop reads CASRKQGGNYEQYF. In DNA form, the CDR3 reads TGTGCCAGCAGAAAACAGGGGGGGAATTATGAGCAGTACTTC.

The CDR3 here is CASSPWTGGAKNIQYF. CDR3 DNA sequence: TGTGCCAGTAGTCCCTGGACGGGTGGCGCCAAAAACATTCAGTACTTC. This chain joins TRBV19 and TRBJ2-4; D is unresolved. The CDR3 sequence is 16 residues long. V lost 5 bases to trimming and J lost 1 base, with 15 bases between them. Per the germline V gene, CDR1 is LNHDA and CDR2 is SQIVND (reference sequence).

The chain joins TRBV10-3 to TRBJ2-2, with 8 bases that match TRBD1. Germline CDR1 reads ENHRY; CDR2 reads SYGVKD. CDR3 length equals 16 residues. The V gene end was trimmed by 2 bases and the J gene end by 5 bases; junction bases not matched to a gene: 7. CDR3 sequence (DNA): TGTGCCATCAGTGAGGCAGGGGGCGAGGGGACCGGGGAGCTGTTTTTT. Its translation: CAISEAGGEGTGELFF.

This rearrangement joins TRBV6-6 to TRBJ1-1; D is perhaps TRBD1 (5 bases). The V gene's germline CDR1 is MNHNY and CDR2 SVGAGI (reference sequence). Trimming took off 4 bases at V and 0 bases at J, with 9 bases between the two ends. This CDR3 spans 14 amino acids. The CDR3 sequence: CASSFGQVNTEAFF. In DNA form, the CDR3 reads TGTGCCAGCAGTTTCGGACAAGTGAACACTGAAGCTTTCTTT.

The chain joins TRBV2 to TRBJ2-2, with D uncertain. CDR1 is SNHLY and CDR2 is FYNNEI in the germline V gene. Trimming took off 3 bases at V and 5 bases at J, with 7 bases between the two ends. The CDR3 has 13 amino acids. CDR3: CASSESGTGELFF. The CDR3, as DNA: TGTGCCAGCAGTGAGTCAGGAACCGGGGAGCTGTTTTTT.

The chain combines TRBV30 with TRBJ2-7; possible D gene TRBD2, 6 bases. Germline values: CDR1 GTSNPN, CDR2 SVGIG (reference sequence). The CDR3 has 12 amino acids. Trimming took 2 bases from V and 3 from J, leaving 8 bases between them. DNA for the CDR3: TGTGCCTGGAGTAGGGACTTCTACGAGCAGTACTTC. Encoded protein: CAWSRDFYEQYF.

This chain connects TRBV4-1 to TRBJ1-4; 8 nucleotides align to TRBD1. Germline V lookup: CDR1 MGHRA, CDR2 YSYEKL. V was pared by 4 bases and J by 5 bases, with 6 bases of the junction left unmatched. The CDR3 covers 15 residues. The CDR3 DNA is TGCGCCAGCAGCCGGGGGGGGACAGGCAATGAAAAACTGTTTTTT. It encodes CASSRGGTGNEKLFF.

The chain employs TRBV6-5 and TRBJ1-1; 12 bases are shared with TRBD1. Germline V gene lookup returns CDR1 MNHEY and CDR2 SVGAGI. The CDR3 covers 15 residues. V trimming: 5 bases; J trimming: 1 base; junction bases outside the gene matches: 2. CDR3 sequence: CASSPGQGANTEAFF. CDR3 DNA: TGTGCCAGCAGTCCGGGACAGGGGGCGAACACTGAAGCTTTCTTT.